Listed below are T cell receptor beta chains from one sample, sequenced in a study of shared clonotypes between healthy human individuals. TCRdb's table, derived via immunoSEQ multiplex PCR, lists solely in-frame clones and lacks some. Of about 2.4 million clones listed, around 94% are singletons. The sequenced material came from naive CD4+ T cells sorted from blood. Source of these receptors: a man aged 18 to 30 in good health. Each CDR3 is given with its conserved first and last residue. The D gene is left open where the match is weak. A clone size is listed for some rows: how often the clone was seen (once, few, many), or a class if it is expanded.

CDR3aa: CASSITNRETQYF
CDR3nt: TGTGCCAGTAGTATAACAAACAGGGAGACCCAGTACTTC
v_gene: TRBV19
d_gene: .
abundance: .
j_gene: TRBJ2-5

CDR3aa: CASRLGGQGDGYGYTF
CDR3nt: TGTGCCAGTAGACTCGGGGGACAGGGAGATGGCTATGGCTACACCTTC
v_gene: TRBV19
d_gene: TRBD1
abundance: .
j_gene: TRBJ1-2

CDR3aa: CASSVASGNEQFF
CDR3nt: TGTGCCAGCAGCGTAGCTTCAGGGAATGAGCAGTTCTTC
v_gene: TRBV9
d_gene: .
abundance: .
j_gene: TRBJ2-1

CDR3aa: CASSISGGIYNEQFF
CDR3nt: TGTGCCAGTAGTATTAGCGGGGGCATATACAATGAGCAGTTCTTC
v_gene: TRBV19
d_gene: TRBD2
abundance: .
j_gene: TRBJ2-1

CDR3aa: CASSFFTNSPLHF
CDR3nt: TGTGCCAGTAGTTTCTTTACTAATTCACCCCTCCACTTT
v_gene: TRBV19
d_gene: .
abundance: once
j_gene: TRBJ1-6

CDR3aa: CSVGPSSYNEQFF
CDR3nt: TGCAGCGTTGGACCCAGCTCCTACAATGAGCAGTTCTTC
v_gene: TRBV29-1
d_gene: .
abundance: few
j_gene: TRBJ2-1

CDR3aa: CASSPTGRVRYGYTF
CDR3nt: TGTGCCAGCAGCCCTACGGGGCGGGTTCGGTATGGCTACACCTTC
v_gene: TRBV6-1
d_gene: .
abundance: once
j_gene: TRBJ1-2

CDR3aa: CASKRTYNSPLHF
CDR3nt: TGTGCCAGCAAACGCACGTATAATTCACCCCTCCACTTT
v_gene: TRBV27
d_gene: .
abundance: .
j_gene: TRBJ1-6

CDR3aa: CASSDEGAGQPQHF
CDR3nt: TGTGCCAGCAGTGATGAGGGGGCAGGCCAGCCCCAGCATTTT
v_gene: TRBV2
d_gene: TRBD1
abundance: .
j_gene: TRBJ1-5

CDR3aa: CASSMEAGAYGYTF
CDR3nt: TGTGCCAGTAGTATGGAGGCAGGGGCCTATGGCTACACCTTC
v_gene: TRBV19
d_gene: .
abundance: .
j_gene: TRBJ1-2

CDR3aa: CASSLTSGSVYEQYF
CDR3nt: TGCGCCAGCAGCTTGACTAGCGGGAGTGTTTACGAGCAGTACTTC
v_gene: TRBV5-1
d_gene: TRBD2
abundance: .
j_gene: TRBJ2-7

CDR3aa: CASSPTGWYLNTEAFF
CDR3nt: TGTGCCAGCAGCCCGACAGGGTGGTACCTGAACACTGAAGCTTTCTTT
v_gene: TRBV11-2
d_gene: TRBD1
abundance: .
j_gene: TRBJ1-1

CDR3aa: CAFGSSTNEKLFF
CDR3nt: TGTGCCTTTGGGTCTTCAACTAATGAAAAACTGTTTTTT
v_gene: TRBV30
d_gene: .
abundance: .
j_gene: TRBJ1-4

CDR3aa: CASGFARTGSGGYTF
CDR3nt: TGTGCTAGTGGTTTCGCCCGGACAGGTTCTGGGGGCTACACCTTC
v_gene: TRBV12-5
d_gene: TRBD1
abundance: .
j_gene: TRBJ1-2

CDR3aa: CAISESDPSYNEQFF
CDR3nt: TGTGCCATCAGTGAGTCCGATCCCTCCTACAATGAGCAGTTCTTC
v_gene: TRBV10-3
d_gene: .
abundance: once
j_gene: TRBJ2-1

CDR3aa: CAIRDGRTDTQYF
CDR3nt: TGTGCCATCAGGGACGGTCGCACAGATACGCAGTATTTT
v_gene: TRBV10-3
d_gene: .
abundance: .
j_gene: TRBJ2-3

CDR3aa: CASSQVVSFSYEQYF
CDR3nt: TGCGCCAGCAGCCAAGTCGTTAGTTTCTCCTACGAGCAGTACTTC
v_gene: TRBV4-1
d_gene: .
abundance: .
j_gene: TRBJ2-7

CDR3aa: CASSIQGTNQPQHF
CDR3nt: TGTGCCAGCAGCATACAGGGGACCAATCAGCCCCAGCATTTT
v_gene: TRBV5-5
d_gene: TRBD1
abundance: .
j_gene: TRBJ1-5

CDR3aa: CASSSGLAGEEETQYF
CDR3nt: TGCGCCAGCAGCTCGGGACTAGCGGGGGAGGAAGAGACCCAGTACTTC
v_gene: TRBV5-1
d_gene: TRBD2
abundance: .
j_gene: TRBJ2-5

CDR3aa: CASSLPVFRSPLHF
CDR3nt: TGTGCCAGCAGTTTACCCGTTTTTCGATCACCCCTCCACTTT
v_gene: TRBV28
d_gene: .
abundance: .
j_gene: TRBJ1-6

CDR3aa: CASRRSLGTGELFF
CDR3nt: TGCGCCAGCAGGCGGTCCCTGGGAACCGGGGAGCTGTTTTTT
v_gene: TRBV5-1
d_gene: .
abundance: .
j_gene: TRBJ2-2

CDR3aa: CASSKLTGFNSPLHF
CDR3nt: TGTGCCAGCAGTAAGTTGACAGGTTTTAATTCACCCCTCCACTTT
v_gene: TRBV6-1
d_gene: .
abundance: .
j_gene: TRBJ1-6

CDR3aa: CAIRQDREYNEQYF
CDR3nt: TGTGCCATCAGACAGGACAGGGAGTATAACGAGCAGTACTTC
v_gene: TRBV10-3
d_gene: TRBD1
abundance: .
j_gene: TRBJ2-7

CDR3aa: CASSTRTVQDEQFF
CDR3nt: TGTGCCAGCTCGACTCGGACAGTCCAGGATGAGCAGTTCTTC
v_gene: TRBV18
d_gene: .
abundance: .
j_gene: TRBJ2-1

CDR3aa: CAWNRGPGLETQYF
CDR3nt: TGTGCCTGGAACAGGGGGCCAGGGTTGGAGACCCAGTACTTC
v_gene: TRBV30
d_gene: TRBD1
abundance: .
j_gene: TRBJ2-5

CDR3aa: CASSRSSYNEQFF
CDR3nt: TGTGCCAGTAGTAGGAGCTCCTACAATGAGCAGTTCTTC
v_gene: TRBV19
d_gene: .
abundance: few
j_gene: TRBJ2-1

CDR3aa: CASSFGNSGNEQFF
CDR3nt: TGTGCCAGCAGCTTTGGTAACTCTGGCAATGAGCAGTTCTTC
v_gene: TRBV5-6
d_gene: .
abundance: once
j_gene: TRBJ2-1

CDR3aa: CASSGQGTDTQYF
CDR3nt: TGTGCCAGCAGCGGACAGGGCACAGATACGCAGTATTTT
v_gene: TRBV2
d_gene: TRBD1
abundance: .
j_gene: TRBJ2-3

CDR3aa: CASSPGHIKGGELFF
CDR3nt: TGTGCCAGCAGTCCGGGACACATAAAGGGAGGGGAGCTGTTTTTT
v_gene: TRBV28
d_gene: .
abundance: .
j_gene: TRBJ2-2

CDR3aa: CASSQGSGNTIYF
CDR3nt: TGTGCCAGTTCTCAGGGCTCTGGAAACACCATATATTTT
v_gene: TRBV19
d_gene: .
abundance: once
j_gene: TRBJ1-3

CDR3aa: CSVVVLNIQYF
CDR3nt: TGCAGCGTTGTCGTCCTAAACATTCAGTACTTC
v_gene: TRBV29-1
d_gene: .
abundance: .
j_gene: TRBJ2-4

CDR3aa: CASSFRGAEAFF
CDR3nt: TGTGCCAGCAGCTTCAGGGGCGCTGAAGCTTTCTTT
v_gene: TRBV7-9
d_gene: .
abundance: few
j_gene: TRBJ1-1

CDR3aa: CASSLALTGELFF
CDR3nt: TGCGCCAGCAGCTTGGCTCTTACCGGGGAGCTGTTTTTT
v_gene: TRBV5-1
d_gene: .
abundance: .
j_gene: TRBJ2-2

CDR3aa: CARSLDRSGGGEQFF
CDR3nt: TGTGCCAGAAGCCTGGACCGTTCCGGGGGTGGTGAGCAGTTCTTC
v_gene: TRBV5-3
d_gene: .
abundance: .
j_gene: TRBJ2-1

CDR3aa: CASSQDRGRGLNSPLHF
CDR3nt: TGCGCCAGCAGCCAAGATCGGGGCAGGGGGCTTAATTCACCCCTCCACTTT
v_gene: TRBV4-1
d_gene: TRBD1
abundance: .
j_gene: TRBJ1-6

CDR3aa: CASSDYEQYF
CDR3nt: TGTGCCAGCAGCGACTACGAGCAGTACTTC
v_gene: TRBV6-1
d_gene: .
abundance: .
j_gene: TRBJ2-7

CDR3aa: CASSDTGLSLPLSLFF
CDR3nt: TGTGCCAGCAGTGATACGGGGCTATCACTACCCCTTTCACTGTTTTTT
v_gene: TRBV28
d_gene: .
abundance: .
j_gene: TRBJ1-4

CDR3aa: CATSRDGGARVF
CDR3nt: TGTGCCACCAGCAGAGATGGGGGGGCGAGGGTCTTC
v_gene: TRBV15
d_gene: .
abundance: .
j_gene: TRBJ2-1

CDR3aa: CASIGEYTSSPLHF
CDR3nt: TGTGCCAGCATAGGTGAATATACCAGTTCACCCCTCCACTTT
v_gene: TRBV6-6
d_gene: .
abundance: .
j_gene: TRBJ1-6

CDR3aa: CSVWGQGTTEAFF
CDR3nt: TGCAGCGTGTGGGGACAGGGGACCACTGAAGCTTTCTTT
v_gene: TRBV29-1
d_gene: TRBD1
abundance: .
j_gene: TRBJ1-1

CDR3aa: CASGGETQYF
CDR3nt: TGTGCCAGCGGGGGAGAGACCCAGTACTTC
v_gene: TRBV11-2
d_gene: .
abundance: .
j_gene: TRBJ2-5

CDR3aa: CASSLGLAGGQPGELFF
CDR3nt: TGTGCCAGCAGCCTGGGACTAGCGGGAGGACAGCCCGGGGAGCTGTTTTTT
v_gene: TRBV7-6
d_gene: TRBD2
abundance: once
j_gene: TRBJ2-2